This is a list of T cell receptor beta chains from one sample in a study of response to subunit inactivated influenza vaccine. TCRdb passed the RT-PCR reads through MiXCR, listing each CDR3 protein once. The data show some 520,000 distinct CDR3 sequences, 16% seen once. The starting material was CD4+ T cells sorted from PBMCs, obtained less than 30 months after vaccination. These receptors were taken from a man in his fifties or sixties who received an inactivated influenza vaccine. The CDR3 runs from the conserved cysteine through the conserved F or W. Fields, in order: V gene, clone size, D gene, J gene, CDR3 DNA, CDR3 protein. A D gene is named only where the DNA matches it firmly. Only part of the rows carry a size: once, few, many, or a class if the clone is expanded.

TRBV12-3/TRBV12-4	NA	TRBD1	TRBJ1-1	TGTGCCAGCAGCATGGGGACAGTCCTAGAAGCTTTCTTT	CASSMGTVLEAFF
TRBV15	NA	NA	TRBJ2-7	TGTGCCACCAGCAGTGGGGACGGGATCAACGAGCAGTACTTC	CATSSGDGINEQYF
TRBV28	NA	TRBD1	TRBJ2-5	TGTGCCAGCATCCGAGACAGGGTGCAAGAGACCCAGTACTTC	CASIRDRVQETQYF
TRBV29-1	NA	TRBD2	TRBJ2-3	TGCAGCGTTGACCTAGCGGGAGGAGGGTCGAGTACGCAGTATTTT	CSVDLAGGGSSTQYF
TRBV5-8	few	NA	TRBJ2-3	TGTGCCAGCAGTCCTCAGGGGTACGATACGCAGTATTTT	CASSPQGYDTQYF
TRBV27	NA	NA	TRBJ2-3	TGTGCCAGCAGTTTATCGAAGCCAACCTTTCAGGGTCTCACAGATACGCAGTATTTT	CASSLSKPTFQGLTDTQYF
TRBV24-1	few	NA	TRBJ2-1	TGTGCCACCAGTGATACGACAGCTAGTTCCTACAATGAGCAGTTCTTC	CATSDTTASSYNEQFF
TRBV9	NA	NA	TRBJ2-7	TGTGCCAGCAGCGTAGACGGGCGGAGCTACGAGCAGTACTTC	CASSVDGRSYEQYF
TRBV24-1	NA	NA	TRBJ2-2	TGTGCCACCGCGGCCCCGGCGGACACCGGGGAGCTGTTTTTT	CATAAPADTGELFF
TRBV28	NA	TRBD2	TRBJ2-3	TGTGCCAGCAGTTTAGGGGGACTAGCGGGCCGCACAGATAGGCAGTATTTT	CASSLGGLAGRTDRQYF
TRBV7-2	many	NA	TRBJ1-6	TGTGCCAGCAGCCGTACAGGTGGTGAAAATTCACCCCTCCACTTT	CASSRTGGENSPLHF
TRBV7-9	NA	NA	TRBJ2-7	TGTGCCAGCAGCCCCCTATACGGGGGATGGGGCGAGCAGTACTTC	CASSPLYGGWGEQYF
TRBV20-1	NA	NA	TRBJ2-7	TGCAGTGCTAGGGCCTGGACGAGCACCGAGCAGTACTTC	CSARAWTSTEQYF
TRBV7-7	NA	TRBD2	TRBJ2-2	TGTGCCAGCAGCTTAGGTGTCAGCGGGAGGGCCAAGACCGGGGAGCTGTTTTTT	CASSLGVSGRAKTGELFF